This T cell receptor (beta chain) is drawn from a study of blood T cell repertoires in COVID-19. Study-level background: The United States, Italy and Spain were the sources of the acute and convalescent COVID-19 samples. Nucleic acid was either cDNA or gDNA, and it came from T cells, B-cell-depleted T cells, or PBMCs.

CDR1 and CDR2 (germline): KGHDR, SFDVKD. V dropped 3 bases and J dropped 0; count of bases not matched to a gene: 8. The CDR3 sequence is 20 residues long. Patients at the Seattle site were enrolled during active infection and followed longitudinally. Authors' data handling: Estimated nucleated cell counts came from reference gene primer amplification. The assay was immunoSEQ multiplex PCR, and TCRdb's table has in-frame clones only and misses some. That table is the source of V, J and clone size, and D and trimming were worked out from the DNA. Here the sample spans some 300,000 clones, approximately 90% being singletons.

The clonotype was recovered from a woman between 50 and 59 years old with COVID-19, enrolled during active disease. The sequencing sample was made of peripheral blood. The chain joins TRBV24-1 to TRBJ2-1, with 15 bases identical to TRBD2. The CDR3 bases are TGTGCCACCAGTGATCCCGGACTAGCGGGAGGGCCGAGCTCCTACAATGAGCAGTTCTTC. It specifies CATSDPGLAGGPSSYNEQFF.